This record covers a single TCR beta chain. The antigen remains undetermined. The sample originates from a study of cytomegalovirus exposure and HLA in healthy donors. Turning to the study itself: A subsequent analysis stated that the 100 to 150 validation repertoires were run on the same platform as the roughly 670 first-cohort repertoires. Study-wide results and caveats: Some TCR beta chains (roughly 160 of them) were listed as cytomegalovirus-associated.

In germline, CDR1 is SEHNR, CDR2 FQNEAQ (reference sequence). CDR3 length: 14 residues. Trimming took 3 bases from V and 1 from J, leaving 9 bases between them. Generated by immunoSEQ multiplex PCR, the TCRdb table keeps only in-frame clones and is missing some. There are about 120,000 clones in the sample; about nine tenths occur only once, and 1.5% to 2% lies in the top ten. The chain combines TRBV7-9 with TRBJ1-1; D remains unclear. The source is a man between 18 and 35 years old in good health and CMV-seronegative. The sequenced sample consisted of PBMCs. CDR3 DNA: TGTGCCAGCAGCTTTGGAGGCCCGAACACTGAAGCTTTCTTT. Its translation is CASSFGGPNTEAFF. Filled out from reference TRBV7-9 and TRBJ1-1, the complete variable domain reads DTGVSQNPRHKITKRGQNVTFRCDPISEHNRLYWYRQTLGQGPEFLTYFQNEAQLEKSRLLSDRFSAERPKGSFSTLEIQRTEQGDSAMYLCASSFGGPNTEAFFGQGTRLTVV.